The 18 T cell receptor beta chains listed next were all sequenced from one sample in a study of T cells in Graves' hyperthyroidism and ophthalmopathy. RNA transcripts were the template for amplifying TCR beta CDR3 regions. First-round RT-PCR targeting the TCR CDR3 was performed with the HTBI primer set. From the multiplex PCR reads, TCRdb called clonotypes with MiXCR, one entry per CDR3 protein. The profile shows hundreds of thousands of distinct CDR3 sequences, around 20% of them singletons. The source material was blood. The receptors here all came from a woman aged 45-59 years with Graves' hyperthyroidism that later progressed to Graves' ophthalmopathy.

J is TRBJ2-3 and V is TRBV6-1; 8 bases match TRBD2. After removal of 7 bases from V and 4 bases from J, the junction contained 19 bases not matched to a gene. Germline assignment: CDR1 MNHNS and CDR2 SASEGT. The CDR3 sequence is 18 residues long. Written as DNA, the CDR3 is TGTGCCAGCACCCAGCTCGCGGGGGGCCTCGGGGTAGCAGATACGCAGTATTTT. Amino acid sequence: CASTQLAGGLGVADTQYF.

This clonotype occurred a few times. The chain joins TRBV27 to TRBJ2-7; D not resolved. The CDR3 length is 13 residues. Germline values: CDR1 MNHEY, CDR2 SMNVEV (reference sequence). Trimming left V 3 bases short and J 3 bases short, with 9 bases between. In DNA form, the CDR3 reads TGTGCCAGCAGTTTTTATGGGGACTACGAGCAGTACTTC. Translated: CASSFYGDYEQYF.

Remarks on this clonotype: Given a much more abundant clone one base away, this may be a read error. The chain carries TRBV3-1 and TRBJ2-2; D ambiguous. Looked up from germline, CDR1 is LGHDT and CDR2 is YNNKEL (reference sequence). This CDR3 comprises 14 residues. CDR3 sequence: CVSSRRTSTGELFF. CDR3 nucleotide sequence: TGTGTCAGCAGCCGGCGGACGAGCACCGGGGAGCTGTTTTTT.

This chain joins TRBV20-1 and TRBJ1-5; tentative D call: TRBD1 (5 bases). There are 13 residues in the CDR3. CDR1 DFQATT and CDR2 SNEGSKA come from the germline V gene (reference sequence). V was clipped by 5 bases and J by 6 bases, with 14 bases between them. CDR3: CSAGRDEVQPQHF. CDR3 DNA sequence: TGCAGTGCTGGCCGGGACGAGGTTCAGCCCCAGCATTTT.

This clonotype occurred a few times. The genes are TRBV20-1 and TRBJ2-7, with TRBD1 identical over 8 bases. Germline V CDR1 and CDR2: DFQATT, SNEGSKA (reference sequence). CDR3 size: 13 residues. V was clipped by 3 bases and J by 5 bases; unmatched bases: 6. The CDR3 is CSASEDRDHEQYF. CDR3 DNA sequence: TGCAGTGCTAGTGAGGACAGGGACCACGAGCAGTACTTC.

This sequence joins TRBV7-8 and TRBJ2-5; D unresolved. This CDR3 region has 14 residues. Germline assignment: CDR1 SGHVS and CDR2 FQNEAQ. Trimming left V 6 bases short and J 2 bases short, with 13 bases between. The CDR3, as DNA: TGTGCCAGCAGTCCCCTACCGCGACAAGAGACCCAGTACTTC. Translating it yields CASSPLPRQETQYF.

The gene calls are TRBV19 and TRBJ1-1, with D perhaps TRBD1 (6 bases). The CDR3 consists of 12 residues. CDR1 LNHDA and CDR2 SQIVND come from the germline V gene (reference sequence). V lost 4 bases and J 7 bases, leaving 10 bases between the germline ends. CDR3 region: CASSTGDGEAFF. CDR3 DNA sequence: TGTGCCAGTAGTACAGGGGACGGTGAAGCTTTCTTT.

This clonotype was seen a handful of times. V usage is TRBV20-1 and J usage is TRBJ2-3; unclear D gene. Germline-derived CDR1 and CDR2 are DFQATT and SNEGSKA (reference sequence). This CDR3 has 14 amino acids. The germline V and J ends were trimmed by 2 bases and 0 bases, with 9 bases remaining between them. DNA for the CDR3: TGCAGTGCTAGACAGATTACTAGCACAGATACGCAGTATTTT. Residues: CSARQITSTDTQYF.

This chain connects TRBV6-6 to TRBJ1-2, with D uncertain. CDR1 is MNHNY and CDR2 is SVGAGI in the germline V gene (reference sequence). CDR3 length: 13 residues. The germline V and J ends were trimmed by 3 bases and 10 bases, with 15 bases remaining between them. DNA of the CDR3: TGTGCCAGCAGTTATCTCGAGGAGGTTGACTACACCTTC. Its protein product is CASSYLEEVDYTF.

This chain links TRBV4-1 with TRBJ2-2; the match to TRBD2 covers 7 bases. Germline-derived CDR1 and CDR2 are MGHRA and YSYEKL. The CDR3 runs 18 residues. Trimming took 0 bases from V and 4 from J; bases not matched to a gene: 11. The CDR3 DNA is TGCGCCAGCAGCCAAGATAGGCTCTCAGGGAGGGGCACCGGGGAGCTGTTTTTT. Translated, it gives CASSQDRLSGRGTGELFF.

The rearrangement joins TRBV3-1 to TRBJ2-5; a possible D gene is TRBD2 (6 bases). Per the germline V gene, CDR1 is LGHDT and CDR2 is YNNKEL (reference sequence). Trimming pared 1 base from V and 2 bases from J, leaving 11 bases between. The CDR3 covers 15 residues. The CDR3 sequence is CASSQGRDWQETQYF. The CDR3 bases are TGTGCCAGCAGCCAAGGGCGGGACTGGCAAGAGACCCAGTACTTC.

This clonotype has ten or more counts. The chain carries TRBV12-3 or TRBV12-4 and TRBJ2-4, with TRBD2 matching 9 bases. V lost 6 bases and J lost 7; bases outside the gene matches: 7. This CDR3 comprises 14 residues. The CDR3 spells CASSLGLAPNIQYF. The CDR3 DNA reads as TGTGCCAGCAGCCTGGGACTAGCCCCTAACATTCAGTACTTC.

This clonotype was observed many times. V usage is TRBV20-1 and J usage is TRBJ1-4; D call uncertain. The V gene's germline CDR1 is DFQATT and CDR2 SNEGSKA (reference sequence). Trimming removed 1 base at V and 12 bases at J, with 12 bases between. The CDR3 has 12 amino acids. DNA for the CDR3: TGCAGTGCTAGAGTGCCAGGCCCAGAACTGTTTTTT. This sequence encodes CSARVPGPELFF.

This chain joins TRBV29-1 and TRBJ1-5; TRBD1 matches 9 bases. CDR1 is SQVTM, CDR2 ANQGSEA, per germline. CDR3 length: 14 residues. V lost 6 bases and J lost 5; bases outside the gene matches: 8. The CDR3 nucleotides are TGCAGCGTAGTCGGACAGGGGAGGGATCAGCCCCAGCATTTT. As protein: CSVVGQGRDQPQHF. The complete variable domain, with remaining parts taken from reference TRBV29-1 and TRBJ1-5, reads SAVISQKPSRDICQRGTSLTIQCQVDSQVTMMFWYRQQPGQSLTLIATANQGSEATYESGFVIDKFPISRPNLTFSTLTVSNMSPEDSSIYLCSVVGQGRDQPQHFGDGTRLSIL.

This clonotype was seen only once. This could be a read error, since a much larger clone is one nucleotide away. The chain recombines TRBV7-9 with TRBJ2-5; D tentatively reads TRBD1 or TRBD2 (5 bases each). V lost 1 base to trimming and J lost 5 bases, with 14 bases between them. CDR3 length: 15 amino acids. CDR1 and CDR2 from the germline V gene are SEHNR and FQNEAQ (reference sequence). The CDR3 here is CASSLVLLGAETQYF. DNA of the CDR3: TGTGCCAGCAGCTTAGTGCTTCTCGGGGCTGAGACCCAGTACTTC.

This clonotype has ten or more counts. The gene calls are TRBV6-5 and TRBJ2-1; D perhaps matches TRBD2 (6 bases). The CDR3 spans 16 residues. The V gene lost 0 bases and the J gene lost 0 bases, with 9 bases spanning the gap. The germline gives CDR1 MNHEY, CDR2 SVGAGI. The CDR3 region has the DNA TGTGCCAGCAGTTACTCGTCCGGGAGCTCCTACAATGAGCAGTTCTTC. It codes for CASSYSSGSSYNEQFF.

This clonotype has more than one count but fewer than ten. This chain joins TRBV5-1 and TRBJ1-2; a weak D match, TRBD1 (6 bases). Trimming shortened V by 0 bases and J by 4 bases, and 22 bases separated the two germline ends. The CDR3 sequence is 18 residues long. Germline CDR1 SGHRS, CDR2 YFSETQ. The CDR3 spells CASSLAPTDSQLFYGYTF. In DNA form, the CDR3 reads TGCGCCAGCAGCTTGGCCCCGACGGACAGTCAACTTTTCTATGGCTACACCTTC.

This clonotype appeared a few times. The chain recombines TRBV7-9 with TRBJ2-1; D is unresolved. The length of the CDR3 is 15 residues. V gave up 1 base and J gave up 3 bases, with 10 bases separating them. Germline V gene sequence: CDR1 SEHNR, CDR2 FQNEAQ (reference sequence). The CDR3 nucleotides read TGTGCCAGCAGCTTAGTCGTCAGAAACTACAATGAGCAGTTCTTC. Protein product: CASSLVVRNYNEQFF.